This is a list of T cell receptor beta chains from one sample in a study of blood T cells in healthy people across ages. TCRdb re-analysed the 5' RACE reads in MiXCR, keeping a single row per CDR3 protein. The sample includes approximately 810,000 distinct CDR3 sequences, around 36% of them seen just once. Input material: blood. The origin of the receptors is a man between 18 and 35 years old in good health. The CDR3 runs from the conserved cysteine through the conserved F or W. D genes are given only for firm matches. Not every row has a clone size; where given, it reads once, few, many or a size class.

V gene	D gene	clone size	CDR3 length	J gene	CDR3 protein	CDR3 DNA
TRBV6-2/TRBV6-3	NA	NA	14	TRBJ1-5	CASSFQGLDQPQHF	TGTGCCAGCAGTTTTCAGGGGTTAGATCAGCCCCAGCATTTT
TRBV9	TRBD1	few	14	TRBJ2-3	CASSSDRDTDTQYF	TGTGCCAGCAGCTCCGACAGGGACACAGATACGCAGTATTTT
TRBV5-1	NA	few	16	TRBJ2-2	CASSLETALNTGELFF	TGCGCCAGCAGCTTGGAAACAGCCTTGAACACCGGGGAGCTGTTTTTT
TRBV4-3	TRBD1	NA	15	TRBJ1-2	CASSPERTGPYGYTF	TGCGCCAGCAGCCCTGAACGGACAGGACCCTATGGCTACACCTTC
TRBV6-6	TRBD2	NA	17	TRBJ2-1	CASSFHSTSGGQETQFF	TGTGCCAGCAGTTTCCACAGCACTAGCGGGGGCCAAGAGACCCAGTTCTTC
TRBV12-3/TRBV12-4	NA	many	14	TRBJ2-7	CASSLRTDSYEQYF	TGTGCCAGCAGTTTAAGGACTGACTCCTACGAGCAGTACTTC
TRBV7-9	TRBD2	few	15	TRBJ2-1	CASSSISGSYNEQFF	TGTGCCAGCAGCTCAATTAGCGGGAGCTACAATGAGCAGTTCTTC
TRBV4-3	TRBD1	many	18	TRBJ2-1	CASSQDRTSTGSGDEQFF	TGCGCCAGCAGCCAAGATCGAACCTCGACAGGGTCAGGCGATGAGCAGTTCTTC
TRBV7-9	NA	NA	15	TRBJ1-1	CASSLWASGNTEAFF	TGTGCCAGCAGCTTATGGGCGTCGGGGAACACTGAAGCTTTCTTT
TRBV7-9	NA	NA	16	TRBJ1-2	CASSPTPMGRGYGYTF	TGTGCCAGCAGCCCTACCCCGATGGGCAGGGGCTATGGCTACACCTTC
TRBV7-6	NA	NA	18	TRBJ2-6	CASSLASTLSSGANVLTF	TGTGCCAGCAGCTTAGCGTCGACGCTTAGCTCTGGGGCCAACGTCCTGACTTTC
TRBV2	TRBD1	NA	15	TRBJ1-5	CASSRDRGRNQPQHF	TGTGCCAGCAGTAGGGACAGGGGAAGGAATCAGCCCCAGCATTTT
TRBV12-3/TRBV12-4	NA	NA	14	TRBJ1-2	CTSSLRQWGYGYTF	TGTACCAGCAGTTTGCGACAGTGGGGCTATGGCTACACCTTC
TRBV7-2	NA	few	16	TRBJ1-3	CASSPLPGGRGNTIYF	TGTGCCAGCAGCCCCCTTCCGGGGGGGAGGGGAAACACCATATATTTT
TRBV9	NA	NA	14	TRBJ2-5	CASSVAGARETQYF	TGTGCCAGCAGCGTAGCAGGGGCGCGGGAGACCCAGTACTTC
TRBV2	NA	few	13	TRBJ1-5	CASSDRAAQPQHF	TGTGCCAGCAGTGACAGGGCGGCCCAGCCCCAGCATTTT
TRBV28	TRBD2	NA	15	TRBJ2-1	CASRGLAASYNEQFF	TGTGCCAGCAGAGGACTAGCGGCCTCCTACAATGAGCAGTTCTTC
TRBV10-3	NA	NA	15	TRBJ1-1	CAISEYADGSSEAFF	TGTGCCATCAGTGAATACGCTGACGGGTCATCTGAAGCTTTCTTT
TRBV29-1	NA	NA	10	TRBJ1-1	CSVDPGLAFF	TGCAGCGTTGATCCAGGGCTGGCTTTCTTT
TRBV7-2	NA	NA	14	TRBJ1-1	CASSGGGRGTEAFF	TGTGCCAGCAGCGGGGGAGGGCGCGGCACTGAAGCTTTCTTT
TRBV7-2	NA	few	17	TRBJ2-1	CASSLALRLGGYNEQFF	TGTGCCAGCAGCTTAGCGCTTCGACTAGGGGGATACAATGAGCAGTTCTTC
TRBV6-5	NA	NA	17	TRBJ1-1	CASSYSVRGGYRTEAFF	TGTGCCAGCAGTTACTCGGTACGGGGGGGATATCGCACTGAAGCTTTCTTT
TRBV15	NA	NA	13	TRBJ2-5	CATSRDSDNEQYF	TGTGCCACCAGCAGAGATTCCGACAATGAGCAGTACTTC
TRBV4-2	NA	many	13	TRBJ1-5	CASSQTIGQPQHF	TGTGCCAGCAGCCAAACGATAGGACAGCCCCAGCATTTT
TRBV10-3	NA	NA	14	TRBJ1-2	CAISGANGVYGYTF	TGTGCCATCTCCGGGGCAAATGGGGTCTATGGCTACACCTTC
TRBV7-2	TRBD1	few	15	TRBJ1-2	CASSLSGTGNYGYTF	TGTGCCAGCAGCTTATCTGGGACAGGGAACTATGGCTACACCTTC
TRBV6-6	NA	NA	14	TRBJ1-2	CASSYVTVNYGYTF	TGTGCCAGCAGTTACGTGACAGTCAACTATGGCTACACCTTC
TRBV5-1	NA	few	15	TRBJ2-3	CASSRDARGTDTQYF	TGCGCCAGCAGCCGGGATGCGCGGGGAACAGATACGCAGTATTTT
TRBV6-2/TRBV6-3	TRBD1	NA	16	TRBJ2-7	CASSRGRQGTYNEQYF	TGTGCCAGCAGTCGGGGACGACAGGGTACCTACAATGAGCAGTACTTC
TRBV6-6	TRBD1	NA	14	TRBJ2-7	CASSYGDRVNEQYF	TGTGCCAGCAGTTACGGGGACAGGGTCAACGAGCAGTACTTC
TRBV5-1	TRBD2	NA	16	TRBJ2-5	CASSLDYGGGRETQYF	TGCGCCAGCAGCTTGGACTACGGGGGGGGTCGAGAGACCCAGTACTTC
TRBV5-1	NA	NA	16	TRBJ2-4	CASSFVGVEGKNIQYF	TGCGCCAGCAGCTTCGTAGGGGTCGAGGGCAAAAACATTCAGTACTTC
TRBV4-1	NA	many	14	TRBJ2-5	CASSLDGVVETQYF	TGCGCCAGCAGCCTAGATGGGGTAGTGGAGACCCAGTACTTC
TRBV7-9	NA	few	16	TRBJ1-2	CASRFPDQRETYGYTF	TGTGCCAGCAGATTCCCTGACCAGCGAGAAACCTATGGCTACACCTTC
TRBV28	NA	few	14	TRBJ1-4	CASTVGGRNEKLFF	TGTGCCAGCACCGTCGGGGGGCGTAATGAAAAACTGTTTTTT
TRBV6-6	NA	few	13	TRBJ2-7	CASSRLEYNEQYF	TGTGCCAGCAGTCGCTTAGAGTACAATGAGCAGTACTTC
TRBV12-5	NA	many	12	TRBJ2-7	CASGPSSYEQYF	TGTGCTAGTGGTCCCAGCTCCTACGAGCAGTACTTC
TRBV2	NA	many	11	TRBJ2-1	CASTWGNEQFF	TGTGCCAGCACGTGGGGGAATGAGCAGTTCTTC
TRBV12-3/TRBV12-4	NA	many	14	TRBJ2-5	CASSRHGVGETQYF	TGTGCCAGCAGTCGACACGGCGTGGGTGAGACCCAGTACTTC
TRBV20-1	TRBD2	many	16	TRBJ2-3	CSARDLGGGSTDTQYF	TGCAGTGCTAGAGATTTAGGCGGGGGGAGCACGGATACGCAGTATTTT
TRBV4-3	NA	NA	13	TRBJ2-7	CASSQDRFSEQYF	TGCGCCAGCAGCCAAGATCGGTTCAGTGAGCAGTACTTC
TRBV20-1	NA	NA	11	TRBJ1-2	CSAILVLGYTF	TGCAGTGCTATTTTGGTACTGGGCTACACCTTC
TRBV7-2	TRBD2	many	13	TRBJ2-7	CASAIAGTYEQYF	TGTGCCAGCGCGATAGCGGGGACCTACGAGCAGTACTTC
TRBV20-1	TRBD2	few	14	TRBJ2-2	CSAPTSTNTGELFF	TGCAGTGCCCCGACTAGCACGAACACCGGGGAGCTGTTTTTT
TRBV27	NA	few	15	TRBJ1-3	CASSLSGSSGNTIYF	TGTGCCAGCAGTTTATCGGGGAGCTCTGGAAACACCATATATTTT